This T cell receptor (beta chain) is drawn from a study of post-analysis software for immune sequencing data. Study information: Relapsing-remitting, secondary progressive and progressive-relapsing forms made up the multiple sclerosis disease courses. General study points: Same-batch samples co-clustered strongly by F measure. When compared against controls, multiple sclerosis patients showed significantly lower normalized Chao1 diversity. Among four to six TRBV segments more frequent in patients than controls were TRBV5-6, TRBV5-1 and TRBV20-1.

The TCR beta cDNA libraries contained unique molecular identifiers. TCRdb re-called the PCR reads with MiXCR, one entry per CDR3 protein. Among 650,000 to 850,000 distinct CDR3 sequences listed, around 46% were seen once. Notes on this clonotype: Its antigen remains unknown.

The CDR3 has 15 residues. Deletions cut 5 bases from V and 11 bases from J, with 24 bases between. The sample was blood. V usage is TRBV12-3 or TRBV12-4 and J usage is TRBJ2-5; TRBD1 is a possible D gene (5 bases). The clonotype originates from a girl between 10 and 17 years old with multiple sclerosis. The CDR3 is CASSTSRAAGGEQYF. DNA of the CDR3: TGTGCCAGCAGTACCAGCAGGGCCGCTGGTGGTGAGCAGTACTTC.